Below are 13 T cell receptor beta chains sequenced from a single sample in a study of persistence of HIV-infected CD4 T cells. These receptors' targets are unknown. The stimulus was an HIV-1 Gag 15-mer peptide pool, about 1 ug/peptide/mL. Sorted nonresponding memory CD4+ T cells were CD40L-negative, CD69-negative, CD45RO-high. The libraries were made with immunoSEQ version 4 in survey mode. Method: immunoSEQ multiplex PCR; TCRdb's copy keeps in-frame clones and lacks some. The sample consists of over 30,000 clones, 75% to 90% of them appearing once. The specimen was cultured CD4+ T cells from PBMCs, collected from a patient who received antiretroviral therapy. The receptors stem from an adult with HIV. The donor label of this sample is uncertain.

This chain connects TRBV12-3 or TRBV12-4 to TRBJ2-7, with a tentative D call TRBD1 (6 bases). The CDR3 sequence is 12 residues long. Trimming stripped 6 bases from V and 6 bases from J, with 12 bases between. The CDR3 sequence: CASRRSGAEQYF. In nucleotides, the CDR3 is TGTGCCAGCAGGCGATCAGGGGCCGAGCAGTACTTC.

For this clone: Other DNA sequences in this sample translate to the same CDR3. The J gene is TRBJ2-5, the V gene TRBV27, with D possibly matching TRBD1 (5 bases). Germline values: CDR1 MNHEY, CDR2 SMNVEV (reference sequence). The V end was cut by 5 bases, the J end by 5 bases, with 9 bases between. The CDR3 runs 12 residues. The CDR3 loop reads CASSQGGETQYF. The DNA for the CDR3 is TGTGCCAGCAGTCAGGGTGGGGAGACCCAGTACTTC.

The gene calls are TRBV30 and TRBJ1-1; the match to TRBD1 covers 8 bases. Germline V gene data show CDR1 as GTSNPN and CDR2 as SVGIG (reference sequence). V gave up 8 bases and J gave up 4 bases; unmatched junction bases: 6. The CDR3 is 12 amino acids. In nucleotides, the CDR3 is TGTGCCGGGCGAACAGGGGGCACTGAAGCTTTCTTT. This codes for CAGRTGGTEAFF.

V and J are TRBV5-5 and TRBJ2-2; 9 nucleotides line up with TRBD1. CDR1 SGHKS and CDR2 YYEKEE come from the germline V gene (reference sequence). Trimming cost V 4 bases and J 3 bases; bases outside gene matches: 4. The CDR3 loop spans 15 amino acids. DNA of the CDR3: TGTGCCAGCAGCGAAGGACAGGGGCACACCGGGGAGCTGTTTTTT. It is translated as CASSEGQGHTGELFF.

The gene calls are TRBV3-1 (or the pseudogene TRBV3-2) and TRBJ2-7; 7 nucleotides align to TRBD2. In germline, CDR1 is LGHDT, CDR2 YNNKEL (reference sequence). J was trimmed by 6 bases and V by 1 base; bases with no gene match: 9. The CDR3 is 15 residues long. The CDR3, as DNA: TGTGCCAGCAGCCAAGGGACGGGGGGAATGGGCGAGCAGTACTTC. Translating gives CASSQGTGGMGEQYF.

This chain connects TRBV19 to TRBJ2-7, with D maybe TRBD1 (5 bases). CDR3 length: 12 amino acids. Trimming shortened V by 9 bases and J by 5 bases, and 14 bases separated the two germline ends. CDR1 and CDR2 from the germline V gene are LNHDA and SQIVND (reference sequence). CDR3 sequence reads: CASRDSAHEQYF. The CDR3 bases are TGTGCCAGCCGTGACAGCGCCCACGAGCAGTACTTC.

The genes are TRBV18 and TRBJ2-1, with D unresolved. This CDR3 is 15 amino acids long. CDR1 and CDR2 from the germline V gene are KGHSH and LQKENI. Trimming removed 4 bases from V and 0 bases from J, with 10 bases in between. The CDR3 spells CASSRAADSYNEQFF. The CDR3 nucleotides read TGTGCCAGCTCACGAGCCGCCGACTCCTACAATGAGCAGTTCTTC.

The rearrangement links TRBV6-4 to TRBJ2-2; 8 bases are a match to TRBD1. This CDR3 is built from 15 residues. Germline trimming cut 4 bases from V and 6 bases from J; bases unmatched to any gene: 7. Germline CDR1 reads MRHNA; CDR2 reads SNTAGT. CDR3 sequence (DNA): TGTGCCAGCAGTGTTCAGGGGGCGGAGGCCGGGGAGCTGTTTTTT. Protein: CASSVQGAEAGELFF.

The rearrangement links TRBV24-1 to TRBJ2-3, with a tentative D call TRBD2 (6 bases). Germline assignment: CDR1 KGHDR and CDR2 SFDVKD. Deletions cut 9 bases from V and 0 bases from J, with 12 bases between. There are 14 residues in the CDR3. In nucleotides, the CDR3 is TGTGCCACCGGGCCTGCGGGGAGCACAGATACGCAGTATTTT. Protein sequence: CATGPAGSTDTQYF.

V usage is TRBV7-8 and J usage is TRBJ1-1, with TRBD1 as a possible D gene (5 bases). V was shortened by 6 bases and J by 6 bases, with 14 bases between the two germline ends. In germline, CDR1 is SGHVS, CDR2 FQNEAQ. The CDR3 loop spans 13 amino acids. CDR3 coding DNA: TGTGCCAGCAGACAGGAATCGAGAGCTGAAGCTTTCTTT. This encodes CASRQESRAEAFF.

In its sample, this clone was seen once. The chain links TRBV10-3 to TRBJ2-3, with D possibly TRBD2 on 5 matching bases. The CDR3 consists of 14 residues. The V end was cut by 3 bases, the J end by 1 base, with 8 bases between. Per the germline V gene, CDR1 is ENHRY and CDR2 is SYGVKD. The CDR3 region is CAISESGGTDTQYF. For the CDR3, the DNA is TGTGCCATCAGTGAATCCGGGGGCACAGATACGCAGTATTTT.

The CDR3 DNA sequence: TGCGCCAGCAGCTTGATGGGCAGGTCCTCTCAAGAGACCCAGTACTTC. Its translation is CASSLMGRSSQETQYF. The chain links TRBV5-1 to TRBJ2-5, with no clear D. CDR3 length: 16 residues. The germline V and J ends were trimmed by 1 base and 2 bases, with 15 bases remaining between them. Germline CDR1 and CDR2: SGHRS and YFSETQ.

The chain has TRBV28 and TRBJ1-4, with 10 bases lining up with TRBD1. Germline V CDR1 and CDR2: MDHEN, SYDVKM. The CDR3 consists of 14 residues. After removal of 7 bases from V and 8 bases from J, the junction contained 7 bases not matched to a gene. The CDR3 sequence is CASTTTGGEEKLFF. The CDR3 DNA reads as TGTGCCAGCACCACGACAGGGGGCGAAGAAAAACTGTTTTTT. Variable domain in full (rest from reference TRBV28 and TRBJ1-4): DVKVTQSSRYLVKRTGEKVFLECVQDMDHENMFWYRQDPGLGLRLIYFSYDVKMKEKGDIPEGYSVSREKKERFSLILESASTNQTSMYLCASTTTGGEEKLFFGSGTQLSVL.